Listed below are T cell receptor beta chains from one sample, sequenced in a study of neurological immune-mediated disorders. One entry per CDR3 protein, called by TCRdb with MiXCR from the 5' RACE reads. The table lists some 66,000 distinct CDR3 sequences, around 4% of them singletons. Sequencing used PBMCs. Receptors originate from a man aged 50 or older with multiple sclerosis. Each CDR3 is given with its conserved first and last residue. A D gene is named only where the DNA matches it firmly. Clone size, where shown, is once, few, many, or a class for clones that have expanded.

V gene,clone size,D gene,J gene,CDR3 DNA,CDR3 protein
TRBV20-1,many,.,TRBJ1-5,TGCAGTGCTAGAGAAACAGCGAATCAGCCCCAGCATTTT,CSARETANQPQHF
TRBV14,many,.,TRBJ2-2,TGTGCCAGCAGCCAAACTTTCCCGACCCGGCGGCCCGGGGAGCTGTTTTTT,CASSQTFPTRRPGELFF
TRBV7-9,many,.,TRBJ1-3,TGTGCCAGCAGCGCCCCGGGTGGGGGGGCGAGGTTCTCTGGAAACACCATATATTTT,CASSAPGGGARFSGNTIYF
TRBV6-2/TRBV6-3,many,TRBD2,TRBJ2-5,TGTGCCAGCAGTACGGCTGCGGGACTAGTCGAGGAGACCCAGTACTTC,CASSTAAGLVEETQYF
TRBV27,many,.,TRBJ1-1,TGTGCCAGCAGTCCGCGGTTGTACACTGAAGCTTTCTTT,CASSPRLYTEAFF
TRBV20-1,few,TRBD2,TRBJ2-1,TGCAGTGCTAGTCTCGCTAGCGGGGAATACAATGAGCAGTTCTTC,CSASLASGEYNEQFF
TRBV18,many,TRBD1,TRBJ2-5,TGTGCCAGCTCACCACCTGGGACAGGGGTTGCGGAGACCCAGTACTTC,CASSPPGTGVAETQYF
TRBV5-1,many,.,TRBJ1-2,TGCGCCAGCAGCTTGGGAACGGGGTCCTATGGCTACACCTTC,CASSLGTGSYGYTF
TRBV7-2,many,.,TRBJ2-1,TGTGCCAGCAGCTTAGGTTCCCTCCAGGGGCGGCAGTTCTTC,CASSLGSLQGRQFF
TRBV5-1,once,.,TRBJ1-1,TGCGCCAGCCGAAAAACCGGGAACCAGAACACTGAAGCTTTCTTT,CASRKTGNQNTEAFF
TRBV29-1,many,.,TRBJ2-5,TGCAGCGTCTGGGGGTTACGAGAGACCCAGTACTTC,CSVWGLRETQYF
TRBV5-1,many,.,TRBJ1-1,TGCGCCAGCAGCGTACCGGGGCCTCTGAACACTGAAGCTTTCTTT,CASSVPGPLNTEAFF
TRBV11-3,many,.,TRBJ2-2,TGTGCCAGCAGGCGAGGTGGGGGGCTTAACACCGGGGAGCTGTTTTTT,CASRRGGGLNTGELFF
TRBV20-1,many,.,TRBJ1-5,TGCAGTGCTAGTTACAGGGTGGGCAATCAGCCCCAGCATTTT,CSASYRVGNQPQHF
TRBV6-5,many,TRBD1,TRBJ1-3,TGTGCCAGCAGTTACGACAGGGGTTCTGGAAACACCATATATTTT,CASSYDRGSGNTIYF
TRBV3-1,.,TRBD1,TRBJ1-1,TGTGCCAGCAGCCTTCTAACCGGGACAGGAACTGTAGGGACGCCCAGAAGAACTGAAGCTTTCTTT,CASSLLTGTGTVGTPRRTEAFF
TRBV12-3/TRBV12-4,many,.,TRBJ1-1,TGTGCCAGGTTGGGTCGGGGGAAAGCTTTCTTT,CARLGRGKAFF
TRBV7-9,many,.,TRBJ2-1,TGTGCCAGCAGCTTAGGGGGAGATGAGCAGTTCTTC,CASSLGGDEQFF
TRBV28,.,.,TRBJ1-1,TGTGCCAGCAGTTTAACGGGAGCGATGAACACTGAAGCTTTCTTT,CASSLTGAMNTEAFF
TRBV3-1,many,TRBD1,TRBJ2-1,TGTGCCAGCAGCCAACAACAGGGGGCGCGGAATGAGCAGTTCTTC,CASSQQQGARNEQFF
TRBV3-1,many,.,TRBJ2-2,TGTGCCAGCAGCCAAGAAATGGGTCTCACCGGGGAGCTGTTTTTT,CASSQEMGLTGELFF
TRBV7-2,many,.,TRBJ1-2,TGTGCCAGCAGCTTAAGGTCCCGGGACCGACGGGAAGGTTTCTATGGCTACACCTTC,CASSLRSRDRREGFYGYTF
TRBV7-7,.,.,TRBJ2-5,TGTGCCAGCAGCCCGTGGCAGGCTGGGGAGACCCAGTACTTC,CASSPWQAGETQYF
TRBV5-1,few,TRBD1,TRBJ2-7,TGCGCCAGCAGCTTGGGGACAGGGGATTGGCAGTACTTC,CASSLGTGDWQYF
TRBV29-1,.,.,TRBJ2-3,TGCAGCGTTGTGCGTCAGGGGGGGGGCCAAGATACGCAGTATTTT,CSVVRQGGGQDTQYF
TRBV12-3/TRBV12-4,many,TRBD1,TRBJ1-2,TGTGCCAGCAGTCGAGGGACAGGGAGAGGCTACACCTTC,CASSRGTGRGYTF
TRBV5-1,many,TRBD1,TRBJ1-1,TGCGCCAGCAGCTTTCAGGGGGCCACTGAAGCTTTCTTT,CASSFQGATEAFF
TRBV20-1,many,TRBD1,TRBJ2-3,TGCAGTGCACACTCCGGGACAGGGAGCACAGATACGCAGTATTTT,CSAHSGTGSTDTQYF
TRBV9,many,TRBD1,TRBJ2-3,TGTGCCAGCAGCGTAGGGACAGGGGGAGATACGCAGTATTTT,CASSVGTGGDTQYF
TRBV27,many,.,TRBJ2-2,TGTGCCAGCAGTTTATACGCATTGGTGGACGGCTCGCCGAACACCGGGGAGCTGTTTTTT,CASSLYALVDGSPNTGELFF
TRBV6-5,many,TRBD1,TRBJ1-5,TGTGCCAGCCAGGGGGGAAATCAGCCCCAGCATTTT,CASQGGNQPQHF
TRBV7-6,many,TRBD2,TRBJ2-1,TGTGCCAGCAGCTTTAGCGGGGGGGCCGGGAATGAGCAGTTCTTC,CASSFSGGAGNEQFF
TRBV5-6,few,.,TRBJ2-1,TGTGCCAGCAGCCTCCCTGCGAACAATGAGCAGTTCTTC,CASSLPANNEQFF
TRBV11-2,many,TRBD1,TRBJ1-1,TGTGCCAGCAGCTTCGACAGGGGGCCCACTGAAGCTTTCTTT,CASSFDRGPTEAFF
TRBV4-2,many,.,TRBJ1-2,TGTGCCAGCAGCCAAGAGGAGGCCGTAGAATTGAGCTATGGCTACACCTTC,CASSQEEAVELSYGYTF
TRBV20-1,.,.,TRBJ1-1,TGCAGTGCCAGTCCGACCAACACTGAAGCTTTCTTT,CSASPTNTEAFF
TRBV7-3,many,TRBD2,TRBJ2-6,TGTGCCAGCAGCTTTGGTCGACTAGCGGGGGGAGCTGGGGCCAACGTCCTGACTTTC,CASSFGRLAGGAGANVLTF
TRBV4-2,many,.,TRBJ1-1,TGTGCCAGCAGCCAACGGGCAGCGGAGATGAACACTGAAGCTTTCTTT,CASSQRAAEMNTEAFF
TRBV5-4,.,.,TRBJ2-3,TGTGCCAGCAGCTTGCAGACCACTCGCACAGATACGCAGTATTTT,CASSLQTTRTDTQYF
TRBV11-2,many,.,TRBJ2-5,TGTGCCAGCAGCTTAGGCGGGGTCGACCAAGAGACCCAGTACTTC,CASSLGGVDQETQYF
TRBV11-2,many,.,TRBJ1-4,TGTGCCAGCAGCTTAGTCGCCGGTTTACAACTGTTTTTT,CASSLVAGLQLFF
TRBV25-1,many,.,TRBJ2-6,TGTGCCAGCAGGACAGGCTCCTCCGGGGCCAACGTCCTGACTTTC,CASRTGSSGANVLTF
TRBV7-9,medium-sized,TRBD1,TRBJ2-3,TGTGCCAGCAGCCCCCCGTCGACAGGGCGCACAGATACGCAGTATTTT,CASSPPSTGRTDTQYF
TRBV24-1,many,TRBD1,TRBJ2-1,TGTGCCACCAGGGGACAGGGGCCCTACAATGAGCAGTTCTTC,CATRGQGPYNEQFF
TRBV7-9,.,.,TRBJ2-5,TGTGCCAGCAGCTATCGAGGGGACCAAGAGACCCAGTACTTC,CASSYRGDQETQYF
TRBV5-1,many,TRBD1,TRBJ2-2,TGCGCCAGCAAGGGGACAGGCGGTCCAAACCTCGGGGAGCTGTTTTTT,CASKGTGGPNLGELFF
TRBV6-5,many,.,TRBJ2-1,TGTGCCAGCAGTTACATCGGGACATACAATGAGCAGTTCTTC,CASSYIGTYNEQFF
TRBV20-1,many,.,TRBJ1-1,TGCAGTGCTAGAAGGAGGACGGGGAAGACTGAAGCTTTCTTT,CSARRRTGKTEAFF
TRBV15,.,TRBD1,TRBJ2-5,TGTGCCACCAGCAGAAGACAGGGGGGAGAGACCCAGTACTTC,CATSRRQGGETQYF
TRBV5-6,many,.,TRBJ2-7,TGTGCCAGCAGCTTGGCCACCTACGAGCAGTACTTC,CASSLATYEQYF
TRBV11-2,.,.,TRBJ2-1,TGTGCCAGCAGCTTAGATGGTGTCGGGGCCAGGTCCTACAATGAGCAGTTCTTC,CASSLDGVGARSYNEQFF